This T cell receptor beta chain was profiled in a study of blood T cell repertoires in COVID-19. Turning to the study itself: Acute and convalescent COVID-19 samples came from the United States, Italy and Spain.

Per germline, CDR1 SQVTM and CDR2 ANQGSEA. There are 11 residues in the CDR3. V dropped 8 bases and J dropped 8 bases, with 13 bases sitting between them. The data were produced by immunoSEQ multiplex PCR, yet TCRdb's version contains in-frame clones alone and is incomplete. The sample has approximately 45,000 clones, around nine tenths seen once; the top ten hold less than 5%. Sequences were obtained from peripheral blood. The TCR was taken from a man aged 35 to 55 with COVID-19, enrolled during active disease. The chain employs TRBV29-1 and TRBJ2-1; either TRBD1 or TRBD2 may fit D (5 bases each). CDR3 amino acids: CSTGLGDEQFF. The CDR3 DNA is TGCAGCACGGGGCTGGGCGATGAGCAGTTCTTC.